This T cell receptor beta chain was sequenced for a study of blood T cell repertoires in COVID-19. Study as a whole: Acute-phase and convalescent COVID-19 samples originated in the United States, Italy and Spain. Nucleic acid was either cDNA or gDNA, and it came from T cells, B-cell-depleted T cells, or PBMCs.

The V and J ends lost 6 bases and 5 bases, in that order; junction bases with no gene match: 9. The CDR3 runs to 16 residues. Germline V gene lookup returns CDR1 SEHNR and CDR2 FQNEAQ (reference sequence). In the original workflow: Cell counts per sample came from amplifying reference gene primers. Profiling relied on immunoSEQ multiplex PCR, and the TCRdb table lists in-frame clones only, not all of them. V and J calls and clone size are copied from that table; D and trimming were computed from the DNA. The sample carries 75,000 to 100,000 clones, about 87% recorded once. What was sequenced was peripheral blood. This chain joins TRBV7-9 and TRBJ1-6; TRBD1 agrees at 8 bases. This receptor was obtained from a human donor in a cohort sampled during active COVID-19. The CDR3 region has the DNA TGTGCCAGCAGGCCACTTAGACAGGGGAATAATTCACCCCTCCACTTT. Protein: CASRPLRQGNNSPLHF.